This entry concerns a single TCR beta chain. The participants were between roughly 18 and 100 years old and came from 24 US areas. The data belong to a study of blood T cell repertoires in COVID-19. Overall study: Acute and convalescent COVID-19 samples came from the United States, Italy and Spain. PBMCs, B-cell-depleted T cells, or T cells were the source of the cDNA or gDNA that made up the material.

The V gene lost 5 bases and the J gene lost 1 base, with 12 bases spanning the gap. This CDR3 contains 14 residues. Germline V CDR1 and CDR2: SGHRS, YFSETQ. In the original analysis: From reference gene primer amplification, estimates of nucleated cell counts were derived. Profiling relied on immunoSEQ multiplex PCR, and the TCRdb table lists in-frame clones only, not all of them. Clone size and the V and J calls come from that table; the DNA yielded D and trimming. Altogether about 270,000 clones are present, about nine tenths being singletons, with the ten largest covering 4.1%. V and J are TRBV5-1 and TRBJ1-1; TRBD1 might be the D (5 bases). The source of this sequence is a woman aged 25 to 39 with acute COVID-19. What was sequenced was PBMCs or T cells enriched from blood (not recorded which). Written as DNA, the CDR3 is TGCGCCAGCAGGGGGGGGAGTTGGAACACTGAAGCTTTCTTT. Translation: CASRGGSWNTEAFF.